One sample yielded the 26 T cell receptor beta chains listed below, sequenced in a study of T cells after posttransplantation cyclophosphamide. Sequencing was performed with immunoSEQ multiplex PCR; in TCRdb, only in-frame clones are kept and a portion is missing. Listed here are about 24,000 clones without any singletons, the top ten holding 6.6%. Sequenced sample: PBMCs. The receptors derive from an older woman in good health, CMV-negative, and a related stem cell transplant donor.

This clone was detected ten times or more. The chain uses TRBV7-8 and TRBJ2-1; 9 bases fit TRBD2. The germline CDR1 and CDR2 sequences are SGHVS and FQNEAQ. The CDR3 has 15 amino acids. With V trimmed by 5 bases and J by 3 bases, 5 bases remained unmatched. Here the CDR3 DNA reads TGTGCCAGCAGCACGACTAGCGGCGTCTACAATGAGCAGTTCTTC. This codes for CASSTTSGVYNEQFF.

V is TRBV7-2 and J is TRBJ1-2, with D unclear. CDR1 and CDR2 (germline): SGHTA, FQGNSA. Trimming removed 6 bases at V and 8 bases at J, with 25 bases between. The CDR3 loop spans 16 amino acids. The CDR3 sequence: CASSSGGERRTNGYTF. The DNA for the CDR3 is TGTGCCAGCAGTTCCGGAGGTGAGAGAAGGACTAACGGCTACACCTTC.

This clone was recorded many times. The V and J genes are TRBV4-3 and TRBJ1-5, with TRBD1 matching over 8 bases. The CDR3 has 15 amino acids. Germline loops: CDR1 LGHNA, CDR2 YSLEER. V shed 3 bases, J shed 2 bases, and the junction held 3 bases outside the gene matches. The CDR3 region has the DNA TGCGCCAGCAGCCAGGACAGGGCTGGCAATCAGCCCCAGCATTTT. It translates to CASSQDRAGNQPQHF.

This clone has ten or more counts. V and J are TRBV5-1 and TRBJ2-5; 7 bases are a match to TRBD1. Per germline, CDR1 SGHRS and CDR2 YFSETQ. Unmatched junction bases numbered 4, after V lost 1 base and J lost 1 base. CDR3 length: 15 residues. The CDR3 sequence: CASSLTGERQETQYF. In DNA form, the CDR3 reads TGCGCCAGCAGCTTGACAGGGGAGCGCCAAGAGACCCAGTACTTC.

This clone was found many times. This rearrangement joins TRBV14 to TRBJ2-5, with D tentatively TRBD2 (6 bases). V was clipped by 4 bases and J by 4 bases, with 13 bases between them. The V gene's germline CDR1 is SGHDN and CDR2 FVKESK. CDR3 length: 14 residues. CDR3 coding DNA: TGTGCCAGCAGCCCCCTGGAGGGGATAGAGACCCAGTACTTC. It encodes CASSPLEGIETQYF.

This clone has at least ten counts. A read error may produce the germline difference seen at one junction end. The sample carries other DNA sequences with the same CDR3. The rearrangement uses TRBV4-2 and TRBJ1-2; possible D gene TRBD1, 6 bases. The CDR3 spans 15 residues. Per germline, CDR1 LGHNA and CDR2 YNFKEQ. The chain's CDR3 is CASSQDPTGNYGYTF. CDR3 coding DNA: TGTGCCAGCAGTCAAGATCCGACAGGAAACTATGGCTACACCTTC.

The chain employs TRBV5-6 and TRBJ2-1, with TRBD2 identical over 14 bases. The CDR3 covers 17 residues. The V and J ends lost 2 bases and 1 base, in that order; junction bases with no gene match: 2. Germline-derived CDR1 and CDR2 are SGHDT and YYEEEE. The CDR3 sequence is CASSFGLAGGSYNEQFF. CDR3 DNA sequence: TGTGCCAGCAGCTTCGGACTAGCGGGAGGTTCCTACAATGAGCAGTTCTTC.

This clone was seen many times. CDR3: CASSPPVGGTDTQYF. In DNA form, the CDR3 reads TGTGCCAGCAGCCCCCCAGTGGGAGGGACAGATACGCAGTATTTT. The chain joins TRBV5-4 to TRBJ2-3, with TRBD2 identical over 7 bases. This CDR3 has 15 amino acids. Germline assignment: CDR1 SGHNT and CDR2 YYREEE (reference sequence). Germline trimming cut 4 bases from V and 3 bases from J; bases unmatched to any gene: 8.

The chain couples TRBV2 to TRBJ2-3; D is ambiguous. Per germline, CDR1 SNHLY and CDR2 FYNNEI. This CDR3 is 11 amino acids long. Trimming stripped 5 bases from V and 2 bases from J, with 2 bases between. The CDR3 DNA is TGTGCCAGCAGTTACACAGATACGCAGTATTTT. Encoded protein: CASSYTDTQYF.

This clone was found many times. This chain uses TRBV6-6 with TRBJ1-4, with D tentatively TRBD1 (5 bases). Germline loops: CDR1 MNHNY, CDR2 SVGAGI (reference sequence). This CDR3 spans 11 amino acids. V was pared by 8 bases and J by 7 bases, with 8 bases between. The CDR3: CASSGLEKLFF. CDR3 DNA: TGTGCCAGCTCGGGACTTGAAAAACTGTTTTTT.

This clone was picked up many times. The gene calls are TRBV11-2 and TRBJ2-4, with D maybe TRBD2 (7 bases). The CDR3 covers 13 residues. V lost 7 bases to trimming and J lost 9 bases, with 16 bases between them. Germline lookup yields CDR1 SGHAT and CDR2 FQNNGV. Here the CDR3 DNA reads TGTGCCAGCAAAGGGGCAGGGGAGGGCATTCAGTACTTC. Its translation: CASKGAGEGIQYF.

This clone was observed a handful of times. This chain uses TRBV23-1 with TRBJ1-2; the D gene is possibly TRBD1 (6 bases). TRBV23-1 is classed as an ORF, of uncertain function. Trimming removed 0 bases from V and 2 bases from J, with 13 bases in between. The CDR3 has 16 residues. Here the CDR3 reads CASSQSVKGGNYGYTF. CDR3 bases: TGCGCCAGCAGTCAATCGGTCAAGGGGGGGAACTATGGCTACACCTTC.

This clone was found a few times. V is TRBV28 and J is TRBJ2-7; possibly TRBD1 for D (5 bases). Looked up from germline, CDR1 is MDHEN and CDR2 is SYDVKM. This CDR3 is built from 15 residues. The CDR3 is CASSRPGAGSYEPYV. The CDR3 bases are TGTGCCAGCAGTCGCCCTGGGGCCGGCTCCTACGAGCCGTACGTC.

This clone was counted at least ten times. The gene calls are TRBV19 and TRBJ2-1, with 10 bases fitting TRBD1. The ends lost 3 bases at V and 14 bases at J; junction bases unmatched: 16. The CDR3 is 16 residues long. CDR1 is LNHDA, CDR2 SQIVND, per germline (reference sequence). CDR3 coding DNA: TGTGCCAGTAGTATTGACAGGGGGCAGGGTCGGGACTGGAAGTTCTTC. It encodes CASSIDRGQGRDWKFF.

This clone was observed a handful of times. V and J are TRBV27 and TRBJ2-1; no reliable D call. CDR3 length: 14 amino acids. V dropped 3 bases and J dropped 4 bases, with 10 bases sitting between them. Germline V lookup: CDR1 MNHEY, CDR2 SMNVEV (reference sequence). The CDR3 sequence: CASSFAGQYNEQFF. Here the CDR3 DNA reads TGTGCCAGCAGTTTCGCTGGGCAGTACAATGAGCAGTTCTTC.

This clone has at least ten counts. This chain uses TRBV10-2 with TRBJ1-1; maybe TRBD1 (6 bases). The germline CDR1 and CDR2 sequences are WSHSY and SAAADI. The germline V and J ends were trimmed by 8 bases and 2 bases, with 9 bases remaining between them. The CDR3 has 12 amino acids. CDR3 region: CASGQSNTEAFF. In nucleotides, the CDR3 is TGCGCCAGCGGACAGTCTAACACTGAAGCTTTCTTT.

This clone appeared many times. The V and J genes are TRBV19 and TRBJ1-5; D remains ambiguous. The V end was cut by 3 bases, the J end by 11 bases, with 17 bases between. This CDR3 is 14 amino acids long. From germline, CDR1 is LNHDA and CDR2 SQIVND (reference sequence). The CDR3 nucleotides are TGTGCCAGTAGTATCCTCCTACCTTCCTCGGCCCAGCATTTT. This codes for CASSILLPSSAQHF.

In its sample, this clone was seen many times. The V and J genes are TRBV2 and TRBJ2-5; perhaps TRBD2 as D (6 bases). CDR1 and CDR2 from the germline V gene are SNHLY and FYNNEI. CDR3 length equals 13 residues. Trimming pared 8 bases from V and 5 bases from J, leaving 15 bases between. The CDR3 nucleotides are TGTGCCAGCGACGGAGGGACCGGTGAGACCCAGTACTTC. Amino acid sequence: CASDGGTGETQYF.

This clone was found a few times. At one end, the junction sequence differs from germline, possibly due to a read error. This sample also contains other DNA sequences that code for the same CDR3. The CDR3 DNA follows: TGTGCCAGCAGCCTAGCGGTACAGGGGGTAGGGGGCTACACCTTC. Its translation is CASSLAVQGVGGYTF. The chain has TRBV7-8 and TRBJ1-2; 8 bases are shared with TRBD1. Germline-derived CDR1 and CDR2 are SGHVS and FQNEAQ. This CDR3 region has 15 residues. Drawing the rest from reference TRBV7-8 and TRBJ1-2, the complete variable domain is GAGVSQSPRYKVAKRGQDVALRCDPISGHVSLFWYQQALGQGPEFLTYFQNEAQLDKSGLPSDRFFAERPEGSVSTLKIQRTQQEDSAVYLCASSLAVQGVGGYTFGSGTRLTVV.

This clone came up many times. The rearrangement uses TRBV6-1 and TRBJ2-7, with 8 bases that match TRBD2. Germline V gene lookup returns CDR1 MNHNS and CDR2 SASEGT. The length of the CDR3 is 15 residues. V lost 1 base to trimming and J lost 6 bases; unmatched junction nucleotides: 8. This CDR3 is CASSEEAGGGSEQYF. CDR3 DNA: TGTGCCAGCAGTGAAGAGGCGGGAGGTGGATCCGAGCAGTACTTC.

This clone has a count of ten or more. CDR3 residues: CASTPTGFFEKLFF. The CDR3 DNA follows: TGTGCCAGCACCCCGACAGGGTTTTTTGAAAAACTGTTTTTT. The J gene is TRBJ1-4, the V gene TRBV28, with TRBD1 matching over 7 bases. The V gene's germline CDR1 is MDHEN and CDR2 SYDVKM. Trimming cost V 7 bases and J 7 bases; bases outside gene matches: 9. CDR3 size: 14 residues.

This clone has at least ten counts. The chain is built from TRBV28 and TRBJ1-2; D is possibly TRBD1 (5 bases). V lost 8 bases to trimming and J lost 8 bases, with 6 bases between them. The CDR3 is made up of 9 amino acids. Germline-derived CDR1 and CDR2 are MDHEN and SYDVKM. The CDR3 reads CASGGGYTF. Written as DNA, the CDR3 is TGTGCCAGCGGGGGGGGCTACACCTTC.

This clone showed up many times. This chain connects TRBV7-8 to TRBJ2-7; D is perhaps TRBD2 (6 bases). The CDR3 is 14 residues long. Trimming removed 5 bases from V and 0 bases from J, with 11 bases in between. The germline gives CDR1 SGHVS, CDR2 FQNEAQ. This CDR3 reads CASSPPGSSYEQYV. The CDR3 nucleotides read TGTGCCAGCAGCCCGCCCGGGAGCTCCTACGAGCAGTACGTC.

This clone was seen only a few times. CDR3 nucleotide sequence: TGTGCCAGCAGTGGAACAGGGTTCAATCAGCCCCAGCATTTT. Translated: CASSGTGFNQPQHF. The chain combines TRBV2 with TRBJ1-5; a weak D match, TRBD1 (6 bases). The CDR3 length is 14 residues. Germline V gives CDR1 SNHLY, CDR2 FYNNEI. With 4 bases removed from V and 3 bases from J, the gap between germline ends came to 10 bases.

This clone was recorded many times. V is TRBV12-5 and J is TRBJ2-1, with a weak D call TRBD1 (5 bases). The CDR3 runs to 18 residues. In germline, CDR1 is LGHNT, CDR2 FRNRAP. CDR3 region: CASYRAGQAAQSPFKQFF. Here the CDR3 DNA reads TGTGCCTCATATCGGGCAGGGCAAGCCGCCCAATCGCCTTTCAAGCAGTTCTTC.

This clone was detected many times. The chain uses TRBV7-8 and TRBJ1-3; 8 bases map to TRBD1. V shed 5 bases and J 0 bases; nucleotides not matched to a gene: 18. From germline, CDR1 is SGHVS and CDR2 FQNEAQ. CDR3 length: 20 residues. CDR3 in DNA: TGTGCCAGCAGCACACGGACAGGGAGGATTGGAGCCTACTCTGGAAACACCATATATTTT. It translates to CASSTRTGRIGAYSGNTIYF. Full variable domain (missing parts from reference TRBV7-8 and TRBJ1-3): GAGVSQSPRYKVAKRGQDVALRCDPISGHVSLFWYQQALGQGPEFLTYFQNEAQLDKSGLPSDRFFAERPEGSVSTLKIQRTQQEDSAVYLCASSTRTGRIGAYSGNTIYFGEGSWLTVV.